A selection of T cell receptor beta chains follows, all from one sample in a study of blood T cells in healthy people across ages. TCRdb called the 5' RACE reads again in MiXCR, with one record for every CDR3 protein. Found here are 870,000 or so distinct CDR3 sequences, around 26% of them singletons; the top ten hold 17%. Sequenced sample: blood. The receptor source for this set is a woman of 80 years or more in good health. Each CDR3 is given without its conserved first and last residue. Each record gives: V gene, J gene, CDR3 protein.

v_call: TRBV3-1; j_call: TRBJ2-5; cdr3_aa: ASNLLGRGPQETQY
v_call: TRBV6-2/TRBV6-3; j_call: TRBJ1-5; cdr3_aa: ASSYSYAGTGNQPQH
v_call: TRBV25-1; j_call: TRBJ1-2; cdr3_aa: ASGGQGARGYT
v_call: TRBV5-1; j_call: TRBJ1-1; cdr3_aa: ASSKIPDLTEAF
v_call: TRBV7-2; j_call: TRBJ2-7; cdr3_aa: ASSLDSGPYQYEQY
v_call: TRBV12-3/TRBV12-4; j_call: TRBJ2-4; cdr3_aa: ASGMGGSPIQY
v_call: TRBV28; j_call: TRBJ2-7; cdr3_aa: ASTSGQGFYEQY
v_call: TRBV29-1; j_call: TRBJ2-3; cdr3_aa: SVEYRQGADTQY
v_call: TRBV6-2/TRBV6-3; j_call: TRBJ1-5; cdr3_aa: ASSFAKRTGTMGNQPQH
v_call: TRBV11-2; j_call: TRBJ2-7; cdr3_aa: ASSSTRGHEQY
v_call: TRBV20-1; j_call: TRBJ2-3; cdr3_aa: SLGRDIADTQY
v_call: TRBV29-1; j_call: TRBJ2-3; cdr3_aa: SVRSGGTDTQY
v_call: TRBV5-1; j_call: TRBJ2-5; cdr3_aa: ASSLSSGGWKTQY
v_call: TRBV11-2; j_call: TRBJ2-7; cdr3_aa: ASSSQGPYEQY
v_call: TRBV28; j_call: TRBJ2-4; cdr3_aa: ASSLYRQGASKNIQY
v_call: TRBV6-1; j_call: TRBJ1-2; cdr3_aa: ASTPSGGASGYT
v_call: TRBV5-1; j_call: TRBJ2-3; cdr3_aa: ASSLLSVPDTQY
v_call: TRBV7-9; j_call: TRBJ2-7; cdr3_aa: ASSPRDFLYEQY
v_call: TRBV30; j_call: TRBJ1-1; cdr3_aa: AWSGLNTEAF
v_call: TRBV18; j_call: TRBJ2-3; cdr3_aa: ASSPLTSGLTDTQY
v_call: TRBV28; j_call: TRBJ1-1; cdr3_aa: ASRLGQGQAF
v_call: TRBV10-2; j_call: TRBJ2-1; cdr3_aa: ASSLTSGGARDEQF
v_call: TRBV20-1; j_call: TRBJ2-3; cdr3_aa: SAIRADGTDAQY
v_call: TRBV6-2/TRBV6-3; j_call: TRBJ1-1; cdr3_aa: ASSYVNRDMNTEAF
v_call: TRBV7-9; j_call: TRBJ2-7; cdr3_aa: ASSSRDFEQY
v_call: TRBV18; j_call: TRBJ1-4; cdr3_aa: ASSPAVKATNEKLF
v_call: TRBV28; j_call: TRBJ2-7; cdr3_aa: ASSFFRGPNKIHEQY
v_call: TRBV6-6; j_call: TRBJ2-7; cdr3_aa: ASERGPTYEQY
v_call: TRBV20-1; j_call: TRBJ1-5; cdr3_aa: SATTGLGSNQPQH
v_call: TRBV7-8; j_call: TRBJ2-2; cdr3_aa: ASSLGRIHTGELF
v_call: TRBV5-1; j_call: TRBJ1-1; cdr3_aa: ASSSSNTEAF
v_call: TRBV14; j_call: TRBJ2-1; cdr3_aa: ASSQYTGFSYNGQF
v_call: TRBV25-1; j_call: TRBJ1-6; cdr3_aa: AGSESYSPLH
v_call: TRBV12-3/TRBV12-4; j_call: TRBJ2-3; cdr3_aa: ASSSFLVKEDTQY
v_call: TRBV7-9; j_call: TRBJ2-5; cdr3_aa: ASSLEGKETQY
v_call: TRBV6-1; j_call: TRBJ1-2; cdr3_aa: ASRKDTNYGYT
v_call: TRBV12-3/TRBV12-4; j_call: TRBJ1-1; cdr3_aa: ASSFPRDNSEAF
v_call: TRBV7-9; j_call: TRBJ2-7; cdr3_aa: ASSLAGTSGVRSYEQY
v_call: TRBV5-1; j_call: TRBJ2-1; cdr3_aa: ASRQGNEQF
v_call: TRBV24-1; j_call: TRBJ2-3; cdr3_aa: ATGDGQGRTDTQY
v_call: TRBV30; j_call: TRBJ1-4; cdr3_aa: AWSRMGFATNEKLF
v_call: TRBV7-2; j_call: TRBJ2-1; cdr3_aa: ASTRSSYNEQF
v_call: TRBV27; j_call: TRBJ1-1; cdr3_aa: ASSLIQGARTEAF
v_call: TRBV12-3/TRBV12-4; j_call: TRBJ1-1; cdr3_aa: ASSTKRDTEAF
v_call: TRBV28; j_call: TRBJ2-7; cdr3_aa: ASSLWPGEYEQY
v_call: TRBV11-3; j_call: TRBJ2-6; cdr3_aa: ASSKGQDSSGANVLT
v_call: TRBV12-3/TRBV12-4; j_call: TRBJ2-3; cdr3_aa: ASSFGGLAADTQY
v_call: TRBV7-2; j_call: TRBJ1-3; cdr3_aa: ASSPRPDSGNTIY
v_call: TRBV4-2; j_call: TRBJ2-1; cdr3_aa: ASSQEGTSGSNEQF
v_call: TRBV12-3/TRBV12-4; j_call: TRBJ2-2; cdr3_aa: ASSSFGGLANTGELF
v_call: TRBV20-1; j_call: TRBJ2-4; cdr3_aa: SAPLRGSGNIQY
v_call: TRBV7-6; j_call: TRBJ2-1; cdr3_aa: ASSRARASVGSSYNEQF
v_call: TRBV7-9; j_call: TRBJ1-5; cdr3_aa: ASSLGGPGNQPQH
v_call: TRBV7-2; j_call: TRBJ2-5; cdr3_aa: ASSFWSRGRETQY
v_call: TRBV5-1; j_call: TRBJ2-3; cdr3_aa: ASGQGLTVTDTQY
v_call: TRBV6-5; j_call: TRBJ1-4; cdr3_aa: ASSYKGSRHEKLF
v_call: TRBV5-1; j_call: TRBJ1-2; cdr3_aa: ASSRDSFSDYGYT